One sample yielded the 27 T cell receptor beta chains listed below, sequenced in a study of CD8+CD57+ T cells in acquired aplastic anemia. CD8+CD57+ cell expansion, shown by flow cytometry, had occurred in the patients selected for sequencing. TCR beta VDJ and CDR3 profiles were obtained from a genomic DNA template. MiXCR was run by TCRdb on the reads, yielding one entry per CDR3 protein. The table records some 150,000 distinct CDR3 sequences, roughly two thirds of them present only once. The sample comprised sorted CD4+, CD8+, or CD8+CD57+ T cells (not recorded which) from PBMCs. These receptors were collected from a human donor with aplastic anemia.

Worth noting for this clonotype: The junction shows a germline mismatch at one end, possibly a read error. This chain uses TRBV7-9 with TRBJ2-5; 8 nucleotides match TRBD1. Germline CDR1 reads SEHNR; CDR2 reads FQNEAQ (reference sequence). The length of the CDR3 is 16 residues. The CDR3 spells CASSLTGTGLQETQHF. The CDR3, as DNA: TGTGCCAGCAGCTTAACCGGGACAGGACTCCAAGAGACCCAGCACTTC.

With respect to this clonotype: One end of the junction does not line up with germline, which may come from a read error. The V gene is TRBV4-3, the J gene TRBJ2-7; D is possibly TRBD2 (5 bases). Germline V gene sequence: CDR1 LGHNA, CDR2 YSLEER. This CDR3 has 16 amino acids. CDR3 residues: CASSQEWARGRDTQHF. CDR3 sequence (DNA): TGCGCCAGCAGCCAAGAGTGGGCACGGGGTCGCGATACGCAGCACTTC.

V gene TRBV9 combines with J gene TRBJ2-2; TRBD2 agrees at 12 bases. CDR1 is SGDLS, CDR2 YYNGEE, per germline. CDR3 length: 17 residues. The V segment lost 4 bases and the J segment 0 bases; nucleotides outside the gene matches: 4. In DNA form, the CDR3 reads TGTGCCAGCAGCCGTACTAGCGGGGGGCCGAACACCGGGGAGCTGTTTTTT. It translates to CASSRTSGGPNTGELFF.

The chain is built from TRBV7-2 and TRBJ2-5; TRBD1 agrees at 9 bases. Germline-derived CDR1 and CDR2 are SGHTA and FQGNSA. The length of the CDR3 is 15 residues. V gave up 2 bases and J gave up 2 bases; unmatched junction bases: 3. CDR3 DNA sequence: TGTGCCAGCAGCTTAAGGACAGGGGTTCAAGAGACCCAGTACTTC. Its translation is CASSLRTGVQETQYF.

The chain recombines TRBV9 with TRBJ2-5; no clear D. The CDR3 is made up of 13 amino acids. The ends were cut back, 4 bases at V and 0 bases at J, with 7 bases in the middle. CDR1 is SGDLS, CDR2 YYNGEE, per germline. CDR3 bases: TGTGCCAGCAGCTCACCGTACCAAGAGACCCAGTACTTC. Translation: CASSSPYQETQYF.

V is TRBV2 and J is TRBJ2-3; possibly TRBD2 for D (5 bases). This CDR3 is 14 amino acids long. Trimming stripped 6 bases from V and 0 bases from J, with 10 bases between. Germline CDR1 and CDR2: SNHLY and FYNNEI. Here the CDR3 reads CASSQRTSTDTQYF. The CDR3 nucleotides read TGTGCCAGCAGCCAACGGACTAGCACAGATACGCAGTATTTT. Full variable domain (missing parts from reference TRBV2 and TRBJ2-3): EPEVTQTPSHQVTQMGQEVILRCVPISNHLYFYWYRQILGQKVEFLVSFYNNEISEKSEIFDDQFSVERPDGSNFTLKIRSTKLEDSAMYFCASSQRTSTDTQYFGPGTRLTVL.

This clonotype was counted ten times or more. Being one base from a much bigger clone, this may be a read error. This chain uses TRBV20-1 with TRBJ2-7, with 9 bases fitting TRBD1. The CDR3 totals 13 residues. Germline CDR1 DFQATT, CDR2 SNEGSKA (reference sequence). V lost 3 bases to trimming and J lost 3 bases; unmatched junction nucleotides: 3. Here the CDR3 DNA reads TGCAGTGCTAGTGGGGACAGGGACTACGAGCAGTACTTC. As protein: CSASGDRDYEQYF.

The chain uses TRBV6-5 and TRBJ2-1, with 9 bases fitting TRBD1. The J call is uncertain, as TRBJ2-7 better fits the DNA end. From germline, CDR1 is MNHEY and CDR2 SVGAGI. The CDR3 consists of 15 residues. Here the CDR3 reads CASSLGQGIVYEQYF. The CDR3 DNA reads TGTGCCAGCAGCCTGGGACAGGGTATCGTCTACGAGCAGTACTTC.

A few counts support this clonotype. Just one base apart from a much larger clone, this may be a read error. This chain joins TRBV5-1 and TRBJ2-5, with D uncertain. The germline gives CDR1 SGHRS, CDR2 YFSETQ. CDR3 length: 12 residues. V lost 0 bases, J lost 1 base, and 1 base lay in between. CDR3 amino acids: CASSLAQETQYF. In DNA, the CDR3 is TGCGCCAGCAGCTTGGCCCAAGAGACCCAGTACTTC.

This clonotype was observed a handful of times. The chain is built from TRBV20-1 and TRBJ1-1; tentatively, D is TRBD1 (6 bases). The germline V gene encodes CDR1 DFQATT and CDR2 SNEGSKA (reference sequence). V was pared by 6 bases and J by 2 bases, with 13 bases between. CDR3 length: 13 amino acids. The CDR3 sequence: CSALQGGNTEAFF. CDR3 DNA sequence: TGCAGTGCCCTACAGGGAGGCAACACTGAAGCTTTCTTT.

The CDR3 DNA reads as TGTGCCAGTAGTATTAAGGTCCCCGGGGAGCTGTTTTTT. Translated: CASSIKVPGELFF. This chain uses TRBV19 with TRBJ2-2; D unclear. The CDR3 covers 13 residues. V was cut by 3 bases and J by 6 bases, with 8 bases left in between. Germline lookup yields CDR1 LNHDA and CDR2 SQIVND (reference sequence).

This clonotype appeared once. The rearrangement uses TRBV4-1 and TRBJ1-5, with D unclear. The CDR3 length is 14 residues. Germline loops: CDR1 MGHRA, CDR2 YSYEKL. Trimming removed 0 bases at V and 7 bases at J, with 10 bases between. CDR3 coding DNA: TGCGCCAGCAGCCAAGACCGCGTATGGCAGCCCCAGCATTTT. Protein sequence: CASSQDRVWQPQHF.

The CDR3 here is CASSKTEAVETQYF. In nucleotides, the CDR3 is TGTGCCAGCAGTAAGACTGAGGCGGTGGAGACCCAGTACTTC. The rearrangement joins TRBV6-5 to TRBJ2-5; no clear D gene. Germline CDR1 reads MNHEY; CDR2 reads SVGAGI. CDR3 length: 14 amino acids. V lost 5 bases, J lost 5 bases, and 15 bases lay in between.

The rearrangement joins TRBV7-9 to TRBJ2-1, with 8 bases fitting TRBD1. CDR1 is SEHNR, CDR2 FQNEAQ, per germline (reference sequence). The CDR3 is 15 amino acids. V lost 7 bases to trimming and J lost 2 bases; unmatched junction nucleotides: 7. CDR3 DNA: TGTGCCAGCACCCAACCGGGACAGGCCTACAATGAGCAGTTCTTC. Protein product: CASTQPGQAYNEQFF.

The J gene is TRBJ1-4, the V gene TRBV20-1, with D perhaps TRBD1 (5 bases). This CDR3 is built from 15 residues. V lost 3 bases, J lost 8 bases, and 19 bases lay in between. Germline values: CDR1 DFQATT, CDR2 SNEGSKA (reference sequence). CDR3 loop: CSASFPQGGGEKLFF. CDR3 sequence (DNA): TGCAGTGCTAGCTTCCCGCAGGGCGGAGGAGAAAAACTGTTTTTT.

The V call is TRBV2, the J call TRBJ1-1, with 9 bases aligning to TRBD1. The trim removed 8 bases at V and 1 base at J, leaving 5 bases unmatched. The CDR3 loop spans 14 amino acids. Germline CDR1 is SNHLY and CDR2 is FYNNEI. CDR3 sequence: CASGTGMENTEAFF. Here the CDR3 DNA reads TGTGCCAGCGGGACAGGGATGGAGAACACTGAAGCTTTCTTT.

The chain employs TRBV7-9 and TRBJ2-3; TRBD1 matches 8 bases. Germline CDR1 and CDR2: SEHNR and FQNEAQ (reference sequence). CDR3 length: 15 residues. V lost 4 bases and J lost 7; bases outside the gene matches: 10. CDR3 coding DNA: TGTGCCAGCAGCTCGGGGACAGGCCTCACGAATACGCAGTATTTT. Its translation: CASSSGTGLTNTQYF. Full variable domain (missing parts from reference TRBV7-9 and TRBJ2-3): DTGVSQNPRHKITKRGQNVTFRCDPISEHNRLYWYRQTLGQGPEFLTYFQNEAQLEKSRLLSDRFSAERPKGSFSTLEIQRTEQGDSAMYLCASSSGTGLTNTQYFGPGTRLTVL.

The chain uses TRBV19 and TRBJ2-3; no definite D call. CDR1 LNHDA and CDR2 SQIVND come from the germline V gene (reference sequence). The CDR3 length is 13 residues. Trimming removed 9 bases at V and 0 bases at J, with 10 bases between. The CDR3 DNA follows: TGTGCCAGCCAGGCTGTGAGCACAGATACGCAGTATTTT. It encodes CASQAVSTDTQYF.

In its sample, this clonotype was seen a few times. The chain has TRBV20-1 and TRBJ2-7; TRBD2 agrees at 7 bases. Germline V lookup: CDR1 DFQATT, CDR2 SNEGSKA (reference sequence). The trim removed 6 bases at V and 0 bases at J, leaving 11 bases unmatched. The CDR3 length is 15 residues. In nucleotides, the CDR3 is TGCAGTGCGAGGAGCGGGACCCTCAGCTCCTACGAGCAGTACTTC. It encodes CSARSGTLSSYEQYF.

This rearrangement joins TRBV20-1 to TRBJ1-2; D not certain. The CDR3 has 12 residues. V was trimmed by 3 bases and J by 4 bases, leaving 9 bases between them. Germline V gene lookup returns CDR1 DFQATT and CDR2 SNEGSKA (reference sequence). The CDR3 DNA reads TGCAGTGCTAGTCCGGACCTCTATGGCTACACCTTC. Residues: CSASPDLYGYTF.

This clonotype came up a few times. The rearrangement uses TRBV6-4 and TRBJ2-2; D is possibly TRBD1 (6 bases). Germline values: CDR1 MRHNA, CDR2 SNTAGT. V was cut by 3 bases and J by 1 base, with 12 bases left in between. The CDR3 contains 16 residues. CDR3 DNA: TGTGCCAGCAGTGAATCGGTGGGACAGAACACCGGGGAGCTGTTTTTT. It yields the protein CASSESVGQNTGELFF.

Concerning this clonotype: The CDR3 carries no conserved terminal phenylalanine or tryptophan, so it likely arises from a read error. This chain uses TRBV9 with TRBJ2-2, with a possible D match to TRBD2 (5 bases). This CDR3 is 14 amino acids long. Between the trimmed V and J ends, which lost 4 bases and 1 base, there was a span of 8 bases. Per germline, CDR1 SGDLS and CDR2 YYNGEE. The CDR3 nucleotides read TGTGCCAGCAGCCCTGAGGGGAACACCGGGGAGCTGTTTTCT. It codes for CASSPEGNTGELFS.

This clonotype has a single count. The chain uses TRBV9 and TRBJ2-5; no firm D call. The CDR3 consists of 13 residues. The V gene's germline CDR1 is SGDLS and CDR2 YYNGEE. Trimming shortened V by 3 bases and J by 5 bases, and 11 bases separated the two germline ends. The CDR3 spells CASSAVPRETQYF. The CDR3 DNA follows: TGTGCCAGCAGCGCCGTACCCAGGGAGACCCAGTACTTC.

This sequence joins TRBV9 and TRBJ2-7; 12 bases align to TRBD2. Per the germline V gene, CDR1 is SGDLS and CDR2 is YYNGEE. The CDR3 has 15 residues. V gave up 3 bases and J gave up 4 bases; unmatched junction bases: 5. CDR3 residues: CASSEGLAGPYEQYF. The CDR3 coding sequence is TGTGCCAGCAGCGAAGGACTAGCGGGGCCATACGAGCAGTACTTC. The entire variable domain, with the rest obtained from reference TRBV9 and TRBJ2-7, is as follows: DSGVTQTPKHLITATGQRVTLRCSPRSGDLSVYWYQQSLDQGLQFLIQYYNGEERAKGNILERFSAQQFPDLHSELNLSSLELGDSALYFCASSEGLAGPYEQYFGPGTRLTVT.

This chain links TRBV2 with TRBJ2-5; D tentatively reads TRBD1 or TRBD2 (5 bases each). CDR1 is SNHLY and CDR2 is FYNNEI in the germline V gene. V was clipped by 5 bases and J by 1 base, with 8 bases between them. The CDR3 is made up of 13 amino acids. CDR3 DNA sequence: TGTGCCAGCAGTACCGGGGCCCAAGAGACCCAGTACTTC. Residues: CASSTGAQETQYF.

The CDR3 sequence is CASSLVSRVYEQYF. Written as DNA, the CDR3 is TGTGCCAGCAGTTTAGTATCCAGGGTCTACGAGCAGTACTTC. V gene TRBV12-3 or TRBV12-4 combines with J gene TRBJ2-7, with TRBD1 as a possible D gene (5 bases). V was trimmed by 1 base and J by 3 bases, leaving 10 bases between them. CDR3 length equals 14 residues.

The rearrangement uses TRBV20-1 and TRBJ2-7, with unresolved D. The CDR3 consists of 12 residues. V was pared by 4 bases and J by 3 bases, with 10 bases between. Germline loops: CDR1 DFQATT, CDR2 SNEGSKA (reference sequence). Here the CDR3 reads CSAIGQNYEQYF. CDR3 nucleotide sequence: TGCAGTGCTATCGGCCAGAACTACGAGCAGTACTTC.